This paragraph reports one TCR beta chain. The antigen is not known. The V segment lost 8 bases and the J segment 4 bases; nucleotides outside the gene matches: 17. The CDR3 is 18 residues long. The V gene's germline CDR1 is MGHRA and CDR2 YSYEKL. This table comes from immunoSEQ multiplex PCR, and its TCRdb copy is limited to in-frame clones, with some not included. This table has approximately 110,000 clones, under 85% appearing once. This entry belongs to a study of T cell responses to AZD1222 COVID-19 vaccine. Findings and caveats of the study: Spike-wide vaccine-associated CD4 TCRs dominated at 160-218 and 743-854. Two AZD1222 doses significantly raised spike-specific TCR breadth and depth over controls. The donor cohort was predominantly white British with a female majority, and clonal diversity may have been underestimated. Researchers took repertoire samples only after the peak T cell response had come.

This receptor was obtained from an adult in good health. The specimen was peripheral blood, collected on day 0 of AZD1222 vaccination. The chain combines TRBV4-1 with TRBJ2-3; TRBD1 aligns across 11 bases. In nucleotides, the CDR3 is TGCGCCAGCCACCAACCGGGACAGGGGGATTCATACCCAGATACGCAGTATTTT. It yields the protein CASHQPGQGDSYPDTQYF.